A selection of T cell receptor beta chains follows, all from one sample in a study of glioma-infiltrating T cells. MiXCR, applied by TCRdb to the multiplex PCR reads, yields one record per CDR3 protein. The sample has approximately 120,000 distinct CDR3 sequences, less than 30% seen once. The sequenced sample was glioma tissue, nonneoplastic brain tissue, or PBMCs (not recorded which). The origin of the receptors is a human donor with low-grade glioma or glioblastoma, undergoing nonglioma brain surgery, or in good health (not recorded which). CDR3s include the opening cysteine and the closing phenylalanine or tryptophan. The order of the fields is CDR3 protein, CDR3 DNA, D gene, J gene, clone size, V gene. A D gene is named only where the DNA matches it firmly. Rows may omit the clone size; those that give it use once, few, many or a size class.

CDR3 protein: CASSEEAPRSGNTIYF
CDR3 DNA: TGTGCCAGCAGTGAAGAGGCTCCACGCTCTGGAAACACCATATATTTT
D gene: NA
J gene: TRBJ1-3
clone size: many
V gene: TRBV2

CDR3 protein: CASSALGHEQFF
CDR3 DNA: TGTGCCAGCAGTGCCCTCGGCCATGAGCAGTTCTTC
D gene: NA
J gene: TRBJ2-1
clone size: many
V gene: TRBV6-2/TRBV6-3

CDR3 protein: CASSRGQSHDYNYGYTF
CDR3 DNA: TGTGCCAGCAGTAGGGGCCAGAGTCACGATTATAACTATGGCTACACCTTC
D gene: NA
J gene: TRBJ1-2
clone size: many
V gene: TRBV28

CDR3 protein: CSARAPGTAFGAFF
CDR3 DNA: TGCAGTGCTAGAGCCCCCGGGACAGCCTTCGGAGCTTTCTTT
D gene: TRBD1
J gene: TRBJ1-1
clone size: many
V gene: TRBV20-1

CDR3 protein: CASSWGLAVNEQFF
CDR3 DNA: TGTGCCAGCAGCTGGGGACTAGCTGTCAATGAGCAGTTCTTC
D gene: TRBD2
J gene: TRBJ2-1
clone size: many
V gene: TRBV11-2

CDR3 protein: CASSFLTGLAGANQRFF
CDR3 DNA: TGTGCCAGCAGTTTCCTTACGGGACTAGCGGGAGCCAATCAGCGGTTCTTC
D gene: TRBD2
J gene: TRBJ2-1
clone size: NA
V gene: TRBV28

CDR3 protein: CASSSWRTPRTGELFF
CDR3 DNA: TGTGCCAGCAGCTCCTGGAGGACTCCTCGTACCGGGGAGCTGTTTTTT
D gene: NA
J gene: TRBJ2-2
clone size: many
V gene: TRBV7-8

CDR3 protein: CASAHVGGSNQPQHF
CDR3 DNA: TGTGCCAGCGCCCATGTGGGAGGAAGCAATCAGCCCCAGCATTTT
D gene: NA
J gene: TRBJ1-5
clone size: many
V gene: TRBV6-4

CDR3 protein: CASSPQSDTQYF
CDR3 DNA: TGTGCCAGCAGCCCCCAATCCGATACGCAGTATTTT
D gene: NA
J gene: TRBJ2-3
clone size: many
V gene: TRBV7-9

CDR3 protein: CASSPKGGKTYSEQFF
CDR3 DNA: TGTGCCAGCTCACCTAAAGGGGGAAAGACCTACAGTGAGCAGTTCTTC
D gene: NA
J gene: TRBJ2-1
clone size: NA
V gene: TRBV18

CDR3 protein: CASSFKTGIGTYEQYF
CDR3 DNA: TGTGCCAGCAGTTTCAAGACAGGTATCGGAACCTACGAGCAGTACTTC
D gene: NA
J gene: TRBJ2-7
clone size: many
V gene: TRBV6-2/TRBV6-3

CDR3 protein: CASSFSALLNTEAFF
CDR3 DNA: TGCGCCAGCAGCTTTTCAGCGCTCCTGAACACTGAAGCTTTCTTT
D gene: NA
J gene: TRBJ1-1
clone size: many
V gene: TRBV5-1

CDR3 protein: CSGLAGAAYEQYF
CDR3 DNA: TGCAGCGGGCTAGCGGGGGCCGCCTACGAGCAGTACTTC
D gene: TRBD2
J gene: TRBJ2-7
clone size: many
V gene: TRBV29-1

CDR3 protein: CASSLARGETDTQYF
CDR3 DNA: TGTGCCAGCAGCTTAGCACGGGGGGAGACAGATACGCAGTATTTT
D gene: TRBD2
J gene: TRBJ2-3
clone size: many
V gene: TRBV7-2

CDR3 protein: CASSFGQGYYGYTF
CDR3 DNA: TGTGCCAGCAGCTTTGGACAGGGGTACTATGGCTACACCTTC
D gene: TRBD1
J gene: TRBJ1-2
clone size: many
V gene: TRBV7-2

CDR3 protein: CASSVVGTGANVLTF
CDR3 DNA: TGTGCCAGCAGCGTAGTGGGCACTGGGGCCAACGTCCTGACTTTC
D gene: NA
J gene: TRBJ2-6
clone size: many
V gene: TRBV9

CDR3 protein: CSAEVLEGNEQFF
CDR3 DNA: TGCAGCGCCGAGGTCCTCGAAGGAAATGAGCAGTTCTTC
D gene: NA
J gene: TRBJ2-1
clone size: many
V gene: TRBV29-1

CDR3 protein: CAISGEAINYGYTF
CDR3 DNA: TGTGCCATCAGTGGGGAGGCTATTAACTATGGCTACACCTTC
D gene: NA
J gene: TRBJ1-2
clone size: NA
V gene: TRBV6-1

CDR3 protein: CASSLSSFQDYGYTF
CDR3 DNA: TGTGCCAGCAGTTTATCCTCGTTTCAGGACTATGGCTACACCTTC
D gene: NA
J gene: TRBJ1-2
clone size: many
V gene: TRBV27

CDR3 protein: CASSYGGFQETQYF
CDR3 DNA: TGTGCCAGCAGTTACGGTGGGTTCCAAGAGACCCAGTACTTC
D gene: NA
J gene: TRBJ2-5
clone size: many
V gene: TRBV6-6

CDR3 protein: CASSSPRQFQETQYF
CDR3 DNA: TGTGCCAGCAGTTCTCCCCGACAGTTCCAAGAGACCCAGTACTTC
D gene: NA
J gene: TRBJ2-5
clone size: many
V gene: TRBV28

CDR3 protein: CASSGLAVSYNEQFF
CDR3 DNA: TGTGCCAGCTCGGGACTAGCGGTCTCCTACAATGAGCAGTTCTTC
D gene: TRBD2
J gene: TRBJ2-1
clone size: many
V gene: TRBV27

CDR3 protein: CATGESGRTDTQYF
CDR3 DNA: TGTGCCACCGGGGAATCAGGACGCACAGATACGCAGTATTTT
D gene: NA
J gene: TRBJ2-3
clone size: many
V gene: TRBV24-1

CDR3 protein: CASRTGNSNQPQHF
CDR3 DNA: TGTGCCAGCAGGACAGGGAATAGCAATCAGCCCCAGCATTTT
D gene: TRBD1
J gene: TRBJ1-5
clone size: many
V gene: TRBV2

CDR3 protein: CSVDSFFYGYTF
CDR3 DNA: TGCAGCGTGGACAGCTTCTTCTATGGCTACACCTTC
D gene: NA
J gene: TRBJ1-2
clone size: many
V gene: TRBV29-1

CDR3 protein: CSASEREAEQFF
CDR3 DNA: TGCAGTGCTAGTGAAAGGGAGGCTGAGCAGTTCTTC
D gene: NA
J gene: TRBJ2-1
clone size: many
V gene: TRBV20-1

CDR3 protein: CASSWDRGRNTIYF
CDR3 DNA: TGTGCCAGCAGTTGGGACAGGGGAAGAAACACCATATATTTT
D gene: TRBD1
J gene: TRBJ1-3
clone size: many
V gene: TRBV28

CDR3 protein: CASSPGTGGSKQYF
CDR3 DNA: TGTGCCAGCAGCCCCGGGACAGGAGGGTCGAAGCAGTACTTC
D gene: TRBD1
J gene: TRBJ2-7
clone size: many
V gene: TRBV6-1

CDR3 protein: CSAATMRGTTNQPQHF
CDR3 DNA: TGCAGTGCCGCCACCATGAGGGGGACAACTAATCAGCCCCAGCATTTT
D gene: NA
J gene: TRBJ1-5
clone size: many
V gene: TRBV20-1

CDR3 protein: CASSFGPPGQPQHF
CDR3 DNA: TGTGCCAGCAGTTTCGGCCCACCGGGTCAGCCCCAGCATTTT
D gene: NA
J gene: TRBJ1-5
clone size: many
V gene: TRBV12-3/TRBV12-4

CDR3 protein: CASSYGTAQYF
CDR3 DNA: TGTGCCAGCAGTTACGGGACAGCGCAGTATTTT
D gene: TRBD1
J gene: TRBJ2-3
clone size: many
V gene: TRBV6-2/TRBV6-3